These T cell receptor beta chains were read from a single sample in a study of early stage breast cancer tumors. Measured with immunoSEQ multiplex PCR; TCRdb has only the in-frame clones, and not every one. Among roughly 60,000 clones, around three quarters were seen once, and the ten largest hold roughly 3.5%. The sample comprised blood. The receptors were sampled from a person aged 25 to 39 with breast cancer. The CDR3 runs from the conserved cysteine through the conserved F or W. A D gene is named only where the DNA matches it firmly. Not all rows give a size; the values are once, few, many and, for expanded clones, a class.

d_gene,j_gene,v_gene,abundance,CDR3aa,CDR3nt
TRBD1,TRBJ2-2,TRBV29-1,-,CSVATGVGWTGELFF,TGCAGCGTGGCGACAGGGGTGGGTTGGACCGGGGAGCTGTTTTTT
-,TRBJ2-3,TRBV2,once,CSGRVASTDTQYF,TGTTCGGGGCGGGTTGCTAGCACAGATACGCAGTATTTT
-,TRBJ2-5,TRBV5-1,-,CASSPRPPLQETQYF,TGCGCCAGCAGCCCTCGACCCCCGCTCCAAGAGACCCAGTACTTC
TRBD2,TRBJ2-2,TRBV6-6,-,CASSLTSGIAGELFF,TGTGCCAGCAGTCTCACTAGCGGGATTGCCGGGGAGCTGTTTTTT
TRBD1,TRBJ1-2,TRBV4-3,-,CASSQDQGGVTGYTF,TGCGCCAGCAGCCAAGATCAGGGGGGTGTGACGGGCTACACCTTC
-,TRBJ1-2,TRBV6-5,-,CASSYDRPYGYTF,TGTGCCAGCAGTTATGACAGGCCCTATGGCTACACCTTC
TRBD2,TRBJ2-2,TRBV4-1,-,CASSQPLAAGELFF,TGCGCCAGCAGCCAACCTCTAGCGGCCGGGGAGCTGTTTTTT
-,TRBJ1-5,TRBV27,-,CASSSQGSVIINQPQHF,TGTGCCAGCAGTTCTCAGGGGTCGGTGATAATCAATCAGCCCCAGCATTTT
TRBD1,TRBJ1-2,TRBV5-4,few,CASSPLDRGAGYTF,TGTGCCAGCAGCCCGCTGGACAGGGGGGCCGGCTACACCTTC
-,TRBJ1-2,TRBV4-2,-,CASSQDRLGGGYTF,TGTGCCAGCAGCCAAGATCGTCTCGGCGGTGGCTACACCTTC
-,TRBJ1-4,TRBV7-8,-,CASSFAGAAEKLFF,TGTGCCAGCAGCTTTGCAGGGGCGGCTGAAAAACTGTTTTTT
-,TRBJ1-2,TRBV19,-,CASSIAGGTNYGYTF,TGTGCCAGTAGTATCGCGGGCGGAACTAACTATGGCTACACCTTC
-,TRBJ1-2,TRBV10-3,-,CAINPRNQAANYGYTF,TGTGCCATCAACCCGAGGAATCAGGCAGCTAACTATGGCTACACCTTC
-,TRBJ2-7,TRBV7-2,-,CASSTRDEQYF,TGTGCCAGCAGCACCCGGGACGAGCAGTACTTC
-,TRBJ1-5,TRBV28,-,CASIRADNQPQHF,TGTGCCAGCATCCGGGCCGATAATCAGCCCCAGCATTTT
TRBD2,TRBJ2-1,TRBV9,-,CASSAEQKREGRFNEQFF,TGTGCCAGCAGCGCTGAGCAAAAGCGGGAGGGCCGATTTAATGAGCAGTTCTTC
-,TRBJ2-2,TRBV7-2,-,CASSLFAPTNTGELFF,TGTGCCAGCAGCTTATTTGCACCTACGAACACCGGGGAGCTGTTTTTT
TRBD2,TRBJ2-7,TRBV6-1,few,CASSEGGTGLADIYEQYF,TGTGCCAGCAGTGAGGGCGGAACGGGACTAGCGGACATCTACGAGCAGTACTTC
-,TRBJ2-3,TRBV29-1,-,CSAGGQKDTQYF,TGCAGCGCCGGGGGGCAAAAAGATACGCAGTATTTT
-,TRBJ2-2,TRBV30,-,CAWRETGNTGELFF,TGTGCCTGGAGGGAGACAGGGAACACCGGGGAGCTGTTTTTT
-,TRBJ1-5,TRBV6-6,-,CASISSGNQPQHF,TGTGCCAGCATCTCGAGCGGCAATCAGCCCCAGCATTTT
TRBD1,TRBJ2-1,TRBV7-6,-,CASSLGQGEVYNEQFF,TGTGCCAGCAGCTTGGGACAGGGCGAGGTTTACAATGAGCAGTTCTTC
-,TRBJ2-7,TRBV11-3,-,CASSPAGGRRNEQYF,TGTGCCAGCAGCCCCGCAGGGGGGAGGAGGAACGAGCAGTACTTC
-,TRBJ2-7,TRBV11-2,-,CASSLTAEQYF,TGTGCCAGCAGCCTAACCGCCGAGCAGTACTTC
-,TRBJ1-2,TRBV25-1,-,CATGTLGGYTF,TGTGCCACAGGGACCCTCGGTGGCTACACCTTC
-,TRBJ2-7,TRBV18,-,CASSPTGMVTSYEQYF,TGTGCCAGCTCACCGACAGGAATGGTCACCTCCTACGAGCAGTACTTC
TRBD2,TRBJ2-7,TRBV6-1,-,CASSESSSGRAYEQYF,TGTGCCAGCAGTGAAAGCTCCAGCGGGAGGGCCTACGAGCAGTACTTC